The next 5 T cell receptor beta chains were all read from a single sample in a study of high-grade serous ovarian cancer treatment subgroups. Assay used: immunoSEQ multiplex PCR; TCRdb lists only in-frame clones, some missing. The data contain about 12,000 clones, approximately 88% of them singletons. Tumor tissue was taken before any definitive surgery or chemotherapy was given. Sequencing used tumor tissue. The receptors shown here come from a human donor with high-grade serous ovarian cancer.

The genes are TRBV5-4 and TRBJ1-1; 9 bases are shared with TRBD1. Trimming removed 0 bases from V and 5 bases from J; junction bases left unmatched: 2. The CDR3 totals 14 residues. Germline loops: CDR1 SGHNT, CDR2 YYREEE (reference sequence). The CDR3 is CASSLDRGLTEAFF. CDR3 DNA: TGTGCCAGCAGCTTGGACAGGGGGCTTACTGAAGCTTTCTTT.

The chain is built from TRBV30 and TRBJ2-6; 8 bases agree with TRBD1. Trimming cost V 5 bases and J 1 base; bases outside gene matches: 7. Germline loops: CDR1 GTSNPN, CDR2 SVGIG (reference sequence). The CDR3 is made up of 16 amino acids. For the CDR3, the DNA is TGTGCCTGGGTTCAACAGGGGGTTTCTGGGGCCAACGTCCTGACTTTC. This translates into CAWVQQGVSGANVLTF.

The rearrangement uses TRBV28 and TRBJ1-1; D gene unclear. With 1 base removed from V and 8 bases from J, the gap between germline ends came to 5 bases. The CDR3 runs to 11 residues. CDR1 is MDHEN and CDR2 is SYDVKM in the germline V gene. CDR3 sequence (DNA): TGTGCCAGCAGTTTATCCCTAGAAGCTTTCTTT. Its protein is CASSLSLEAFF.

This rearrangement joins TRBV5-6 to TRBJ1-6, with D unresolved. This CDR3 comprises 17 residues. Germline CDR1 and CDR2: SGHDT and YYEEEE. Trimming stripped 1 base from V and 1 base from J, with 12 bases between. CDR3 protein: CASSLRDFISYNSPLHF. CDR3 DNA: TGTGCCAGCAGCTTGCGGGATTTTATATCCTATAATTCACCCCTCCACTTT.

Only a few counts were recorded for this clone. This rearrangement joins TRBV5-1 to TRBJ2-1; D may be TRBD1 (5 bases). Germline V gene sequence: CDR1 SGHRS, CDR2 YFSETQ. The V and J ends lost 1 base and 6 bases respectively, with 8 bases between them. This CDR3 is 13 amino acids long. CDR3 residues: CASSLSGFNEQFF. Here the CDR3 DNA reads TGCGCCAGCAGCTTGTCAGGGTTCAATGAGCAGTTCTTC.